The T cell receptor (beta chain) described here comes from a study of CD8 T cells in ankylosing spondylitis. This clonotype was counted a few times. The antigen remains undetermined. Study outcomes and limitations: Roughly eight highly homologous variants formed a TCR beta motif that appeared characteristic of ankylosing spondylitis blood.

Using quantitative 5'-RACE with molecular barcodes, the authors made TCR beta libraries. TCRdb redid the calling of the 5' RACE reads with MiXCR, one entry per CDR3 protein. The sample has around 390,000 distinct CDR3 sequences, under 25% seen once. The V segment lost 6 bases and the J segment 3 bases; nucleotides outside the gene matches: 8. The CDR3 contains 16 residues. CDR1 and CDR2 from the germline V gene are MNHNS and SASEGT. The source material was blood, either unsorted or a sorted T cell fraction (not recorded which). V is TRBV6-1 and J is TRBJ2-3, with 11 bases fitting TRBD2. This receptor was taken from a male donor with ankylosing spondylitis. The CDR3 sequence is CASSRTSGRGTDTQYF. The CDR3 DNA is TGTGCCAGCAGCCGTACTAGCGGGAGAGGTACAGATACGCAGTATTTT.